A selection of T cell receptor beta chains follows, all from one sample in a study of cytomegalovirus exposure and HLA in healthy donors. Repertoires were generated with immunoSEQ multiplex PCR, while TCRdb's copy carries only in-frame clones and drops some. This sample yields 150,000 to 200,000 clones, of which 84% are seen a single time; around 5% belongs to the top ten. The source material was PBMCs. All receptors come from a girl under 18 in good health and CMV-seropositive. Each CDR3 is given without its conserved first and last residue.

J gene | V gene | CDR3 protein
TRBJ1-2 | TRBV7-9 | ASSLGQSYYGYT
TRBJ2-2 | TRBV7-7 | ASSGQNTGELF
TRBJ1-2 | TRBV7-2 | ASSLAGREGYGYT
TRBJ2-1 | TRBV19 | ASSIMTGILNEQF
TRBJ1-2 | TRBV7-3 | ASSPYRGSIDGYT
TRBJ2-1 | TRBV5-1 | ASSFLAGEDDSYNEQF
TRBJ2-7 | TRBV6-1 | ASEWEGPSYEQY
TRBJ1-6 | TRBV7-6 | ASSFPGGPDYNSPLH
TRBJ2-7 | TRBV27 | ASSYPGVEQY
TRBJ2-5 | TRBV6-1 | ASSEAGGKGTQY
TRBJ2-1 | TRBV4-1 | ASSQDRSSRGDEQF
TRBJ1-1 | TRBV7-2 | ASSLGANTEAF
TRBJ2-5 | TRBV9 | ASSTDSLQETQY
TRBJ2-7 | TRBV6-5 | ASSYPGLNYEQY
TRBJ2-7 | TRBV30 | AWSVGGGTYEQY
TRBJ1-4 | TRBV5-1 | ASRTGSKEKLF
TRBJ1-4 | TRBV7-9 | SSSLTPPGILF
TRBJ1-1 | TRBV21-1 | ASSKGSQERQGGSEAF
TRBJ1-1 | TRBV2 | ASSAFSGAEAF
TRBJ2-7 | TRBV27 | ASSAGTEAYEQY
TRBJ1-2 | TRBV11-2 | ASSLDGQTGGT
TRBJ1-1 | TRBV6-6 | ASINRDTNTEAF
TRBJ2-7 | TRBV30 | AWSVGTGDEQY
TRBJ2-1 | TRBV5-1 | ASSHTGDNNEQF
TRBJ2-7 | TRBV7-9 | ASSPRDRERGMGEQY
TRBJ1-2 | TRBV5-1 | ASSLFPINYGYT
TRBJ2-6 | TRBV11-2 | ASSRRQGGSGANVLT
TRBJ1-1 | TRBV6-5 | ASTQFTEAF
TRBJ2-2 | TRBV11-3 | ASRPGFGELF
TRBJ2-5 | TRBV18 | ASSPLSGGAMGETQY
TRBJ2-7 | TRBV27 | ASSLGGPLY
TRBJ2-7 | TRBV2 | ASSNDSYEQY
TRBJ1-1 | TRBV11-3 | ASSLRRENTEAF
TRBJ1-2 | TRBV30 | AWSPGYGYT
TRBJ1-2 | TRBV29-1 | STQDREAGYT
TRBJ1-1 | TRBV9 | ASSPSHDMNTEAF
TRBJ1-2 | TRBV5-1 | ASSVEGEAYGYT
TRBJ2-2 | TRBV23-1 | ASPGQGSVGELF
TRBJ2-7 | TRBV7-2 | ASSYPGTGGSYEQY
TRBJ1-2 | TRBV2 | ASSLGTGNANYGYT
TRBJ1-5 | TRBV6-6 | ASSLGFVAQPQH
TRBJ1-4 | TRBV10-3 | AISAGNEKLF
TRBJ2-7 | TRBV9 | ASSEGQVPYEQY
TRBJ1-4 | TRBV7-9 | ASSFYQGSGEKLF
TRBJ2-7 | TRBV29-1 | SAGQGRSYEQY
TRBJ2-3 | TRBV6-6 | ASRTASSGAAPQY
TRBJ1-2 | TRBV7-9 | ASVGSSGNYGYT
TRBJ2-3 | TRBV4-1 | ASSSRETDTQY
TRBJ1-1 | TRBV11-3 | ASSLRVPPEAF
TRBJ2-1 | TRBV7-8 | ASSLGESSEPPMGAEQF
TRBJ1-2 | TRBV6-1 | ASSENRGRYGYT
TRBJ2-5 | TRBV5-6 | ASSLDQWTQY
TRBJ2-7 | TRBV5-6 | ASSLDGVYEQY
TRBJ1-2 | TRBV12-5 | ASGLVRAGGSYGYT
TRBJ1-3 | TRBV7-9 | ASSSPGGLGNSGNTIY
TRBJ2-2 | TRBV7-2 | ASSFRAGELF
TRBJ1-1 | TRBV7-9 | ASSLVRTEAF
TRBJ2-7 | TRBV7-2 | ASSLDFRQAGYEQY